This TCR beta chain was observed in a study of control samples from healthy donors and cancer patients. The CDR3 is made up of 12 amino acids. V dropped 2 bases and J dropped 9 bases, with 8 bases sitting between them. The germline V gene encodes CDR1 MNHEY and CDR2 SMNVEV (reference sequence). Generated by immunoSEQ multiplex PCR, the TCRdb table keeps only in-frame clones and is missing some. In the table there are around 50,000 clones, approximately 86% of which are singletons. J is TRBJ1-5 and V is TRBV27, with D possibly being TRBD1 (5 bases). The TCR comes from a woman aged 45 to 65 with lung cancer. Source material: PBMCs. CDR3 coding DNA: TGTGCCAGCAGTTTAAATGGGGGGCCCCAGCATTTT. Its protein product is CASSLNGGPQHF.